The clone carrying this TCR beta chain was picked up one time. Its antigen is as yet unknown. The sample comes from a study of T cell responses to AZD1222 COVID-19 vaccine. Study-wide results and limits: Sampled repertoires all dated from after the peak T cell response.

Sequenced by immunoSEQ multiplex PCR; TCRdb stores in-frame clones only, minus some. The data contain about 200,000 clones, 70% to 90% of them seen just once; the ten biggest clones take up approximately 7.7%. Sequencing used peripheral blood, obtained on day 0 of AZD1222 vaccination. This receptor was obtained from an adult in good health.

The CDR3 bases are TGCGCCAGCAGCTTGGGCAGTTTCTCTGCAACTAATGAAAAACTGTTTTTT. It translates to CASSLGSFSATNEKLFF. V usage is TRBV5-1 and J usage is TRBJ1-4; D is undetermined. The V and J ends lost 0 bases and 0 bases respectively, with 12 bases between them. Germline CDR1 and CDR2: SGHRS and YFSETQ. CDR3 length equals 17 residues.